This is a list of T cell receptor beta chains from one sample in a study of T cells in Graves' hyperthyroidism and ophthalmopathy. MiXCR was run by TCRdb on the multiplex PCR reads, yielding one entry per CDR3 protein. Among about 500,000 distinct CDR3 sequences listed, about 15% were seen once. Input material: blood. These receptors were obtained from a young woman with Graves' ophthalmopathy. Each CDR3 is given with its conserved first and last residue. Fields, in order: CDR3 DNA, CDR3 protein, J gene, V gene, clone size, D gene. D genes are given only for firm matches. The size field is filled for only some rows; it gives once, few, many or a size class.

cdr3_nt: TGTGCCAGCAGCCCCGGGGGGAATACGCAGTATTTT
cdr3_aa: CASSPGGNTQYF
j_call: TRBJ2-3
v_call: TRBV3-1
clone_size: many
d_call: TRBD2

cdr3_nt: TGTGCCAGCCGGAGGGGGGGTTACGAGCAGTACTTC
cdr3_aa: CASRRGGYEQYF
j_call: TRBJ2-7
v_call: TRBV12-3/TRBV12-4
clone_size: few
d_call: NA

cdr3_nt: TGTGCCAGCAGTTACTCGGCGGCCAGCTCTGGAAACACCATATATTTT
cdr3_aa: CASSYSAASSGNTIYF
j_call: TRBJ1-3
v_call: TRBV6-5
clone_size: NA
d_call: NA

cdr3_nt: TGTGCCAGCACCCCTCCTAAGGGACACACAGATACGCAGTATTTT
cdr3_aa: CASTPPKGHTDTQYF
j_call: TRBJ2-3
v_call: TRBV27
clone_size: many
d_call: NA

cdr3_nt: TGTGCCAGCAGCGACCCTCCCGGGGGGCCTGGAAACACCATATATTTT
cdr3_aa: CASSDPPGGPGNTIYF
j_call: TRBJ1-3
v_call: TRBV9
clone_size: NA
d_call: NA

cdr3_nt: TGTGCCAGCAGTCGGACAGGGTCTGAAGCTTTCTTT
cdr3_aa: CASSRTGSEAFF
j_call: TRBJ1-1
v_call: TRBV27
clone_size: many
d_call: TRBD1

cdr3_nt: TGTGCCAGCAGCTCGCTAGAAAACCCAGGTGAGCAGTTCTTC
cdr3_aa: CASSSLENPGEQFF
j_call: TRBJ2-1
v_call: TRBV5-5
clone_size: many
d_call: NA

cdr3_nt: TGTGCCAGCTCACCGAAGGGAAACACCGGGGAGCTGTTTTTT
cdr3_aa: CASSPKGNTGELFF
j_call: TRBJ2-2
v_call: TRBV18
clone_size: many
d_call: NA

cdr3_nt: TGTGCCAGCAGAGGGACAAACCAAGAGACCCAGTACTTC
cdr3_aa: CASRGTNQETQYF
j_call: TRBJ2-5
v_call: TRBV11-2
clone_size: many
d_call: NA

cdr3_nt: TGTGCCAGCAGTTTAAGAACCGACGACAAAAACCAAGAGACCCAGTACTTC
cdr3_aa: CASSLRTDDKNQETQYF
j_call: TRBJ2-5
v_call: TRBV28
clone_size: many
d_call: NA

cdr3_nt: TGTGCCATCAGTGTGAACTATGGCTACACCTTC
cdr3_aa: CAISVNYGYTF
j_call: TRBJ1-2
v_call: TRBV10-3
clone_size: NA
d_call: NA

cdr3_nt: TGTGCCAGCAGGCAGCCCGGGACAGGGGGCCAAGGCTACACCTTC
cdr3_aa: CASRQPGTGGQGYTF
j_call: TRBJ1-2
v_call: TRBV6-1
clone_size: many
d_call: TRBD1